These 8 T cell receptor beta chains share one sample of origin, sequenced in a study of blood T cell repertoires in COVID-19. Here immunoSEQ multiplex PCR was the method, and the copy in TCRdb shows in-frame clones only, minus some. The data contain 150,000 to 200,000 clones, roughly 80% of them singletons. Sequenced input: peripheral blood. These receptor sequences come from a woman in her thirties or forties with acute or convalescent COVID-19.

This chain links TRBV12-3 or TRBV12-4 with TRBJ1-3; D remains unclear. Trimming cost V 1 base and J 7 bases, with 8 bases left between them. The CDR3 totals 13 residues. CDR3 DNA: TGTGCCAGCAGTTTAGGTATCGCGAACACCATATATTTT. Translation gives CASSLGIANTIYF.

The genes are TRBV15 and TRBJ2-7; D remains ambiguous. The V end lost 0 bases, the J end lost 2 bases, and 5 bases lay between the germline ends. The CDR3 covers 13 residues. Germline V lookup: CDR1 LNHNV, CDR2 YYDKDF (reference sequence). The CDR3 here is CATSRDAAYEQYF. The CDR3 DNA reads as TGTGCCACCAGCAGAGATGCGGCCTACGAGCAGTACTTC.

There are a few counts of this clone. DNA of the CDR3: TGTGCCAGTTCGGCGGGACAGGGGGTCGAAAAACTGTTTTTT. Amino acids: CASSAGQGVEKLFF. V gene TRBV19 combines with J gene TRBJ1-4; 11 bases map to TRBD1. The CDR3 consists of 14 residues. CDR1 and CDR2 from the germline V gene are LNHDA and SQIVND (reference sequence). The J segment lost 8 bases and the V segment lost 8 bases, leaving 7 bases of the junction unmatched.

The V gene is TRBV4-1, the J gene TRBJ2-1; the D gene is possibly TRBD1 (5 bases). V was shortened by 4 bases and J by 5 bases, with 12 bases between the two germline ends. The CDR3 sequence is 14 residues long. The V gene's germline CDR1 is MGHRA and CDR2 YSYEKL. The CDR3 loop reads CASSLRTTNNEQFF. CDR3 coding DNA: TGCGCCAGCAGCCTCCGGACAACCAACAATGAGCAGTTCTTC.

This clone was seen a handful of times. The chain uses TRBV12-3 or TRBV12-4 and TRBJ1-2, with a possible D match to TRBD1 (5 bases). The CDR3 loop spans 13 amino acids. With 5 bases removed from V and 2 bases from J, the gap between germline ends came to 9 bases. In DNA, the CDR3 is TGTGCCAGCAGTCCAGGGAGGAACTATGGCTACACCTTC. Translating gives CASSPGRNYGYTF.

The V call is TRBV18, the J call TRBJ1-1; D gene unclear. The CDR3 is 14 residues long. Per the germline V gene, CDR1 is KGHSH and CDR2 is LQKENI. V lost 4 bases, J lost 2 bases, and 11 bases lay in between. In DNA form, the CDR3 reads TGTGCCAGCTCACTCCGCAACATCAACACTGAAGCTTTCTTT. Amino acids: CASSLRNINTEAFF.

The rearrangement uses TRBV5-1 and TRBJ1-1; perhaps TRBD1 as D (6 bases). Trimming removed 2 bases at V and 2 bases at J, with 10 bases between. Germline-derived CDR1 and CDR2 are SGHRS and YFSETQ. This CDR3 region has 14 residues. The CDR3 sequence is CASSFGGVNTEAFF. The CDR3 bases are TGCGCCAGCAGCTTTGGGGGCGTCAACACTGAAGCTTTCTTT.

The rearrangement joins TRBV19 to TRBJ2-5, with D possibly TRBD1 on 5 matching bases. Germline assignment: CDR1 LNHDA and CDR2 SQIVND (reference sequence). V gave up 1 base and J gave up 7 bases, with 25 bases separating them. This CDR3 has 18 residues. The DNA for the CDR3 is TGTGCCAGTAGTATAGGTATAACAAAAACCGCCTCCCAGGGGACCCAGTACTTC. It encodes CASSIGITKTASQGTQYF. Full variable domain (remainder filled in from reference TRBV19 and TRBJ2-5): DGGITQSPKYLFRKEGQNVTLSCEQNLNHDAMYWYRQDPGQGLRLIYYSQIVNDFQKGDIAEGYSVSREKKESFPLTVTSAQKNPTAFYLCASSIGITKTASQGTQYFGPGTRLLVL.